Each of the 30 T cell receptor beta chains below was sequenced from the same sample in a study of shared clonotypes between healthy human individuals (dated by TCRdb to about 2020). The library was prepared using the immunoSEQ multiplex PCR assay. Imported from immuneACCESS, the table was reduced by TCRdb to in-frame sequences with V and J called. These copies leave out some clones; in studies compared against another copy, an unresolved V gene accounts for under half, and the cause of the remainder is not known. The sample records about 2.4 million clones, 93% of which are singletons. In total, the top ten clones hold 0.36% of the sample. The sequenced material came from naive CD4+ T cells from PBMCs. The intended sense of this specimen's cell subset or site label: CD45RA+ positively selected. Every receptor here comes from a man between 18 and 29 years old in good health. Some clones in this sample may be carry-over from other donors' samples.

V gene TRBV9 combines with J gene TRBJ2-7, with a weak D call TRBD1 (6 bases). From germline, CDR1 is SGDLS and CDR2 YYNGEE. The CDR3 runs to 16 residues. Trimming left V 2 bases short and J 5 bases short, with 20 bases between. The CDR3 spells CASSVDPDRSFNEQYF. CDR3 DNA: TGTGCCAGCAGCGTGGACCCAGACAGGAGCTTCAACGAGCAGTACTTC.

This clone was found a few times. The V call is TRBV2, the J call TRBJ1-4; weak D call: TRBD1 (6 bases). CDR3 length equals 15 residues. Germline CDR1 is SNHLY and CDR2 is FYNNEI. Trimming stripped 0 bases from V and 8 bases from J, with 13 bases between. This chain's CDR3 is CASSEAGGGREKLFF. The CDR3 DNA reads as TGTGCCAGCAGTGAAGCGGGAGGGGGAAGAGAAAAACTGTTTTTT.

The rearrangement uses TRBV30 and TRBJ1-1; D gene ambiguous. This CDR3 has 12 residues. Trimming took 5 bases from V and 5 from J, leaving 12 bases between them. Per germline, CDR1 GTSNPN and CDR2 SVGIG (reference sequence). The CDR3 is CAWVRRETEAFF. DNA of the CDR3: TGTGCCTGGGTCCGAAGGGAAACTGAAGCTTTCTTT.

V is TRBV19 and J is TRBJ1-2, with 7 bases lining up with TRBD1. Germline lookup yields CDR1 LNHDA and CDR2 SQIVND (reference sequence). CDR3 length: 16 amino acids. V dropped 4 bases and J dropped 3; count of bases not matched to a gene: 11. This chain's CDR3 is CASSRQKTGIYYGYTF. The CDR3 DNA is TGTGCCAGTAGTAGGCAGAAGACAGGGATCTACTATGGCTACACCTTC.

This clone is a singleton in its sample. This chain links TRBV5-1 with TRBJ2-1, with TRBD2 identical over 8 bases. CDR3 size: 17 residues. The germline V gene encodes CDR1 SGHRS and CDR2 YFSETQ. J gave up 8 bases and V 4 bases, and 17 bases lay outside the gene matches. CDR3 nucleotides: TGCGCCAGCAGCCGTCTGACGGGAGGGCCCTCGGTTGATGAGCAGTTCTTC. This codes for CASSRLTGGPSVDEQFF.

CDR3 amino acids: CASTPTIGANTEAFF. CDR3 DNA sequence: TGTGCCAGCACCCCGACCATTGGAGCGAACACTGAAGCTTTCTTT. This chain uses TRBV9 with TRBJ1-1, with D uncertain. V lost 6 bases and J 1 base, leaving 16 bases between the germline ends. CDR1 and CDR2 from the germline V gene are SGDLS and YYNGEE. The CDR3 consists of 15 residues. Combining the CDR3 with reference TRBV9 and TRBJ1-1 gives the whole variable domain DSGVTQTPKHLITATGQRVTLRCSPRSGDLSVYWYQQSLDQGLQFLIQYYNGEERAKGNILERFSAQQFPDLHSELNLSSLELGDSALYFCASTPTIGANTEAFFGQGTRLTVV.

To note about this clone: This specimen includes other DNA sequences encoding the same CDR3. The chain has TRBV11-2 and TRBJ2-1; 9 bases match TRBD2. The germline V gene has CDR1 SGHAT and CDR2 FQNNGV. This CDR3 comprises 15 residues. V lost 5 bases to trimming and J lost 4 bases; unmatched junction nucleotides: 6. Written as DNA, the CDR3 is TGTGCCAGCAGCCCGACTAGCGGATATTACAATGAGCAGTTCTTC. Its protein product is CASSPTSGYYNEQFF.

The rearrangement links TRBV5-1 to TRBJ1-1, with a tentative D call TRBD1 (6 bases). This CDR3 is built from 15 residues. Germline V lookup: CDR1 SGHRS, CDR2 YFSETQ. Trimming took off 4 bases at V and 3 bases at J, with 16 bases between the two ends. The CDR3 spells CASSGNRAGDTEAFF. DNA of the CDR3: TGCGCCAGCAGCGGTAACAGGGCTGGGGACACTGAAGCTTTCTTT.

This clone was picked up one time. The chain combines TRBV6-1 with TRBJ1-5; the D is unclear. CDR3 length: 17 amino acids. Looked up from germline, CDR1 is MNHNS and CDR2 is SASEGT. Trimming removed 1 base at V and 1 base at J, with 14 bases between. As DNA, the CDR3 is TGTGCCAGCAGTGAAGGGGCCGGGCCTTGGAGCAATCAGCCCCAGCATTTT. Encoded protein: CASSEGAGPWSNQPQHF.

The chain uses TRBV6-1 and TRBJ2-3; the match to TRBD2 covers 9 bases. This CDR3 contains 15 residues. The V and J ends lost 6 bases and 0 bases, in that order; junction bases with no gene match: 4. Per the germline V gene, CDR1 is MNHNS and CDR2 is SASEGT. The CDR3 nucleotides read TGTGCCAGCAGCCTGACTAGCGGAAGCACAGATACGCAGTATTTT. Translation: CASSLTSGSTDTQYF.

This chain uses TRBV28 with TRBJ1-1; D is possibly TRBD1 (5 bases). There are 15 residues in the CDR3. Germline CDR1 is MDHEN and CDR2 is SYDVKM. V lost 7 bases, J lost 4 bases, and 19 bases lay in between. The CDR3 DNA is TGTGCCAGCACTCCCCCGGACACCCGGGTCACTGAAGCTTTCTTT. Encoded protein: CASTPPDTRVTEAFF. The full variable domain, in which reference TRBV28 and TRBJ1-1 provide the parts outside the CDR3, is DVKVTQSSRYLVKRTGEKVFLECVQDMDHENMFWYRQDPGLGLRLIYFSYDVKMKEKGDIPEGYSVSREKKERFSLILESASTNQTSMYLCASTPPDTRVTEAFFGQGTRLTVV.

The rearrangement joins TRBV18 to TRBJ2-7; 12 nucleotides match TRBD1. Per germline, CDR1 KGHSH and CDR2 LQKENI. This CDR3 contains 15 residues. The junction had 5 bases not matched to a gene; V was cut back by 3 bases and J by 5 bases. For the CDR3, the DNA is TGTGCCAGCTCACCCACGGGACAGGGGGCCGACGAGCAGTACTTC. Translated, it gives CASSPTGQGADEQYF.

This chain connects TRBV6-5 to TRBJ1-5; D gene uncertain. V lost 5 bases and J lost 3, with 8 bases in between. The CDR3 loop spans 13 amino acids. The germline V gene encodes CDR1 MNHEY and CDR2 SVGAGI. The CDR3 loop is CASSRNYNQPQHF. The CDR3 bases are TGTGCCAGCAGTCGGAACTACAATCAGCCCCAGCATTTT.

This chain joins TRBV19 and TRBJ2-4; D is undetermined. The ends were cut back, 3 bases at V and 0 bases at J, with 9 bases in the middle. The CDR3 sequence is 15 residues long. CDR1 and CDR2 (germline): LNHDA, SQIVND (reference sequence). The CDR3 spells CASSMLQLAKNIQYF. CDR3 nucleotide sequence: TGTGCCAGTAGTATGTTACAGCTAGCCAAAAACATTCAGTACTTC.

For this clone: The identical CDR3 is also encoded by other nucleotide sequences in the sample. This sequence joins TRBV5-1 and TRBJ1-2; D remains ambiguous. This CDR3 has 13 residues. V lost 0 bases to trimming and J lost 3 bases, with 6 bases between them. The germline V gene has CDR1 SGHRS and CDR2 YFSETQ. Written as DNA, the CDR3 is TGCGCCAGCAGCTTGGGGGCAGACTATGGCTACACCTTC. As protein: CASSLGADYGYTF. The variable domain in full, with the rest retrieved from reference TRBV5-1 and TRBJ1-2, is KAGVTQTPRYLIKTRGQQVTLSCSPISGHRSVSWYQQTPGQGLQFLFEYFSETQRNKGNFPGRFSGRQFSNSRSEMNVSTLELGDSALYLCASSLGADYGYTFGSGTRLTVV.

The chain joins TRBV5-6 to TRBJ2-1, with TRBD2 identical over 9 bases. With 2 bases clipped from V and 5 bases from J, the junction kept 5 bases outside the gene matches. CDR1 is SGHDT, CDR2 YYEEEE, per germline. The CDR3 spans 15 residues. CDR3 in DNA: TGTGCCAGCAGCTTACTAGCGGGTTGGGACAATGAGCAGTTCTTC. It specifies CASSLLAGWDNEQFF.

The sample holds one count of this clone. V and J are TRBV19 and TRBJ2-1; either TRBD1 or TRBD2 may supply D (5 bases each). The CDR3 sequence is 14 residues long. V lost 10 bases and J 3 bases, leaving 16 bases between the germline ends. From germline, CDR1 is LNHDA and CDR2 SQIVND (reference sequence). As DNA, the CDR3 is TGTGCCAATGACAGCGGAGGAGGCTACAATGAGCAGTTCTTC. It translates to CANDSGGGYNEQFF.

This chain connects TRBV19 to TRBJ2-7; D might be TRBD2 (6 bases). The ends were cut back, 2 bases at V and 3 bases at J, with 17 bases in the middle. CDR3 length: 16 amino acids. Germline V gives CDR1 LNHDA, CDR2 SQIVND (reference sequence). Written as DNA, the CDR3 is TGTGCCAGTAGTATACTCCCCGCGGGACCCCTCTACGAGCAGTACTTC. Translating gives CASSILPAGPLYEQYF.

The sample holds one count of this clone. This chain joins TRBV28 and TRBJ1-3; D ambiguous. CDR3 length equals 16 residues. The germline gives CDR1 MDHEN, CDR2 SYDVKM. Trimming removed 3 bases from V and 3 bases from J, with 15 bases in between. The CDR3 loop is CASSFSSSLGGNTIYF. Written as DNA, the CDR3 is TGTGCCAGCAGTTTTAGTTCCTCACTCGGTGGAAACACCATATATTTT.

The chain joins TRBV2 to TRBJ2-7; D gene unclear. V was clipped by 3 bases and J by 7 bases, with 13 bases between them. Germline V gene data show CDR1 as SNHLY and CDR2 as FYNNEI. This CDR3 has 13 residues. The CDR3 sequence is CASSDGPSREQYF. CDR3 nucleotide sequence: TGTGCCAGCAGTGACGGCCCTTCGCGGGAGCAGTACTTC.

The V and J genes are TRBV5-1 and TRBJ2-5; TRBD2 matches 10 bases. Per germline, CDR1 SGHRS and CDR2 YFSETQ. The CDR3 covers 16 residues. J was trimmed by 5 bases and V by 2 bases; bases with no gene match: 9. DNA for the CDR3: TGCGCCAGCAGCTTATTCCCAGCGGGAGGGCGGGAGACCCAGTACTTC. Its protein is CASSLFPAGGRETQYF.

This clone occurred once. V and J are TRBV28 and TRBJ2-1, with 7 positions matching TRBD2. Looked up from germline, CDR1 is MDHEN and CDR2 is SYDVKM. The CDR3 is 16 amino acids. The junction had 15 bases not matched to a gene; V was cut back by 2 bases and J by 11 bases. CDR3 in amino acids: CASSLPRGAGEMKQFF. For the CDR3, the DNA is TGTGCCAGCAGTTTACCCCGAGGGGCGGGAGAAATGAAGCAGTTCTTC.

This sequence joins TRBV10-3 and TRBJ2-1; either TRBD1 or TRBD2 may fit D (6 bases each). This CDR3 contains 13 residues. Germline loops: CDR1 ENHRY, CDR2 SYGVKD. V gave up 11 bases and J gave up 9 bases, with 20 bases separating them. The CDR3 reads CASRAEGGGEQFF. The CDR3 DNA sequence: TGTGCCTCAAGAGCCGAGGGGGGTGGTGAGCAGTTCTTC.

The genes are TRBV5-1 and TRBJ2-5, with a weak D call TRBD1 (6 bases). Germline assignment: CDR1 SGHRS and CDR2 YFSETQ. The CDR3 covers 14 residues. V lost 0 bases, J lost 3 bases, and 9 bases lay in between. The DNA for the CDR3 is TGCGCCAGCAGCTTGGGACAGGTAAAAGAGACCCAGTACTTC. It specifies CASSLGQVKETQYF. The whole variable domain, remainder taken from reference TRBV5-1 and TRBJ2-5, is KAGVTQTPRYLIKTRGQQVTLSCSPISGHRSVSWYQQTPGQGLQFLFEYFSETQRNKGNFPGRFSGRQFSNSRSEMNVSTLELGDSALYLCASSLGQVKETQYFGPGTRLLVL.

The genes are TRBV5-1 and TRBJ2-5; tentatively, D is TRBD1 or TRBD2 (6 bases each). There are 13 residues in the CDR3. Per germline, CDR1 SGHRS and CDR2 YFSETQ. With 4 bases removed from V and 5 bases from J, the gap between germline ends came to 12 bases. The CDR3 DNA is TGCGCCAGCAGCCGGGGGCGCGGGGAGACCCAGTACTTC. Translating it yields CASSRGRGETQYF.

The gene calls are TRBV1 and TRBJ1-3; TRBD1 was called by the table and not checked on the DNA. TRBV1 is a pseudogene locus. This CDR3 region has 14 residues. DNA for the CDR3: TGCACCAGAGAACAGGGGGTTTCTGGAAACACCATATATTTT. Its protein product is CTREQGVSGNTIYF.

The chain uses TRBV5-8 and TRBJ1-5; unclear D gene. The length of the CDR3 is 20 residues. Germline values: CDR1 SGHTS, CDR2 YDEGEE. Trimming stripped 0 bases from V and 0 bases from J, with 22 bases between. The CDR3 is CASSLERTGWPPYSNQPQHF. The CDR3 nucleotides read TGTGCCAGCAGCTTGGAACGAACCGGTTGGCCCCCTTATAGCAATCAGCCCCAGCATTTT.

This clone was found a few times. This sample also contains other DNA sequences that code for the same CDR3. The V call is TRBV28, the J call TRBJ1-2; a weak D match, TRBD1 (5 bases). CDR3 length equals 12 residues. The germline V gene encodes CDR1 MDHEN and CDR2 SYDVKM. Trimming removed 2 bases from V and 5 bases from J, with 6 bases in between. CDR3 in DNA: TGTGCCAGCAGTTTACAGGGATATGGCTACACCTTC. Protein: CASSLQGYGYTF.

The DNA of the CDR3 is TGCGCCAGCAGAACAGACAGGGGTGACACCGGGGAGCTGTTTTTT. This sequence encodes CASRTDRGDTGELFF. This sequence joins TRBV5-1 and TRBJ2-2; 8 bases map to TRBD1. The CDR3 covers 15 residues. V lost 5 bases, J lost 3 bases, and 6 bases stayed unmatched. The germline CDR1 and CDR2 sequences are SGHRS and YFSETQ.

The chain recombines TRBV4-2 with TRBJ2-3; 7 bases fit TRBD2. The germline V gene encodes CDR1 LGHNA and CDR2 YNFKEQ. V lost 2 bases, J lost 1 base, and 3 bases stayed unmatched. This CDR3 region has 15 residues. The chain's CDR3 is CASSQFAGGTDTQYF. The DNA of the CDR3 is TGTGCCAGCAGCCAATTTGCGGGAGGCACAGATACGCAGTATTTT.